Each of the 26 T cell receptor beta chains below was sequenced from the same sample in a study of cytomegalovirus exposure and HLA in healthy donors. Primers included in the PCR were 60 Vbeta and 13 Jbeta primers. This table comes from immunoSEQ multiplex PCR, and its TCRdb copy is limited to in-frame clones, with some not included. The data show approximately 150,000 clones, 70% to 90% seen once. Sequenced material: PBMCs. The receptor source for this set is a middle-aged woman in good health and CMV-seronegative.

The chain links TRBV5-6 to TRBJ2-5, with TRBD2 matching over 9 bases. CDR3 length: 17 amino acids. Trimming removed 0 bases from V and 1 base from J; junction bases left unmatched: 7. Germline V gene data show CDR1 as SGHDT and CDR2 as YYEEEE. The CDR3 sequence: CASSLAVASGVQETQYF. The DNA for the CDR3 is TGTGCCAGCAGCTTGGCAGTGGCTAGCGGGGTCCAAGAGACCCAGTACTTC.

The J gene is TRBJ2-3, the V gene TRBV27; 9 nucleotides agree with TRBD1. The CDR3 has 15 amino acids. The J segment lost 4 bases and the V segment lost 6 bases, leaving 8 bases of the junction unmatched. The germline V gene has CDR1 MNHEY and CDR2 SMNVEV (reference sequence). CDR3 sequence: CASSSGTGRPDTQYF. CDR3 DNA: TGTGCCAGCAGCTCCGGGACAGGGAGGCCAGATACGCAGTATTTT.

The rearrangement uses TRBV4-1 and TRBJ2-2, with 7 bases aligning to TRBD2. Trimming at V came to 0 bases and at J to 1 base, leaving 5 bases not matched to a gene. The germline gives CDR1 MGHRA, CDR2 YSYEKL. The CDR3 has 17 amino acids. The DNA of the CDR3 is TGCGCCAGCAGCCAAGACGGTCTAGCGGAGAACACCGGGGAGCTGTTTTTT. Amino acid sequence: CASSQDGLAENTGELFF.

CDR3 DNA: TGCGCCAGCAGTGGTTCCGGGACTAGCTCGACGAACACCGGGGAGCTGTTTTTT. Its translation: CASSGSGTSSTNTGELFF. The rearrangement uses TRBV10-1 and TRBJ2-2; 9 nucleotides line up with TRBD2. V trimming: 4 bases; J trimming: 0 bases; junction bases outside the gene matches: 9. In germline, CDR1 is WNHNN, CDR2 SYGVQD (reference sequence). CDR3 length: 18 residues.

This rearrangement joins TRBV11-3 to TRBJ1-1; no reliable D call. Germline assignment: CDR1 SGHNT and CDR2 YENEEA. The length of the CDR3 is 15 residues. Deletions cut 2 bases from V and 2 bases from J, with 12 bases between. The CDR3 sequence is CASSLLPGLNTEAFF. DNA of the CDR3: TGTGCCAGCAGCTTATTACCAGGCCTAAACACTGAAGCTTTCTTT.

The V and J genes are TRBV27 and TRBJ1-1; D is undetermined. The CDR3 loop spans 13 amino acids. Trimming left V 5 bases short and J 2 bases short, with 9 bases between. CDR1 and CDR2 from the germline V gene are MNHEY and SMNVEV (reference sequence). For the CDR3, the DNA is TGTGCCAGCAGTAAGAAGACAAACACTGAAGCTTTCTTT. Amino acids: CASSKKTNTEAFF.

The table lists this clone with a count of one. The V gene is TRBV5-1, the J gene TRBJ2-6; no reliable D call. The V gene's germline CDR1 is SGHRS and CDR2 YFSETQ. The CDR3 consists of 16 residues. V lost 1 base and J 0 bases, leaving 8 bases between the germline ends. CDR3 sequence: CASSLIPSSGANVLTF. CDR3 DNA: TGCGCCAGCAGCTTGATCCCCTCCTCTGGGGCCAACGTCCTGACTTTC.

The V call is TRBV9, the J call TRBJ2-7; no firm D call. V lost 0 bases, J lost 5 bases, and 18 bases lay in between. The CDR3 covers 16 residues. Looked up from germline, CDR1 is SGDLS and CDR2 is YYNGEE. In nucleotides, the CDR3 is TGTGCCAGCAGCGTAGATGGCGGCGGCTTGGTCCACGAGCAGTACTTC. It yields the protein CASSVDGGGLVHEQYF.

This clone was found a few times. The rearrangement links TRBV5-8 to TRBJ1-4; D is ambiguous. V was pared by 4 bases and J by 8 bases, with 15 bases between. Germline CDR1 is SGHTS and CDR2 is YDEGEE. This CDR3 has 14 residues. The CDR3 loop is CASSASGVAEKLFF. The CDR3 nucleotides are TGTGCCAGCAGCGCCTCGGGAGTCGCAGAAAAACTGTTTTTT.

V gene TRBV10-3 combines with J gene TRBJ2-1; D is possibly TRBD2 (6 bases). Germline CDR1 is ENHRY and CDR2 is SYGVKD. This CDR3 is built from 14 residues. The V gene lost 2 bases and the J gene lost 6 bases, with 11 bases spanning the gap. The CDR3 loop reads CAISEPGVTNEQFF. The CDR3 bases are TGTGCCATCAGTGAGCCGGGGGTGACCAATGAGCAGTTCTTC.

This chain joins TRBV11-3 and TRBJ2-7; TRBD2 matches at 8 bases. CDR3 size: 16 residues. J gave up 0 bases and V 5 bases, and 9 bases lay outside the gene matches. The germline V gene encodes CDR1 SGHNT and CDR2 YENEEA. Written as DNA, the CDR3 is TGTGCCAGCAGCCCAACGGGAGGGCTTAGCTCCTACGAGCAGTACTTC. Translation: CASSPTGGLSSYEQYF.

The chain uses TRBV9 and TRBJ2-2; D possibly corresponds to TRBD1 (6 bases). With 4 bases removed from V and 5 bases from J, the gap between germline ends came to 18 bases. This CDR3 spans 16 amino acids. Germline assignment: CDR1 SGDLS and CDR2 YYNGEE. The CDR3 sequence: CASSPSAGAGTGELFF. CDR3 DNA sequence: TGTGCCAGCAGCCCCTCCGCAGGGGCAGGGACCGGGGAGCTGTTTTTT.

V usage is TRBV23-1 and J usage is TRBJ1-1, with no clear D. TRBV23-1 falls under the ORF class, with uncertain function. The CDR3 has 17 residues. Trimming stripped 2 bases from V and 2 bases from J, with 18 bases between. As DNA, the CDR3 is TGCGCCAGCAGTCAACCCATTAAATGGAGGGCTAACACTGAAGCTTTCTTT. This gives the protein CASSQPIKWRANTEAFF.

The chain recombines TRBV5-4 with TRBJ2-5, with a tentative D call TRBD1 (6 bases). Trimming stripped 4 bases from V and 4 bases from J, with 17 bases between. Germline lookup yields CDR1 SGHNT and CDR2 YYREEE (reference sequence). This CDR3 is 15 amino acids long. As DNA, the CDR3 is TGTGCCAGCAGCCTGCCAGGGGTCCCAGGAGAGACCCAGTACTTC. Amino acids: CASSLPGVPGETQYF.

Concerning this clone itself: Germline is not matched at one junction end, which may reflect a read error. The chain employs TRBV30 and TRBJ1-2; 10 bases align to TRBD1. Germline V lookup: CDR1 GTSNPN, CDR2 SVGIG (reference sequence). The CDR3 length is 12 residues. The CDR3 nucleotides are TGTGCCTGGAGTACGACAGGGGGCGGGGTCGCCTTC. This codes for CAWSTTGGGVAF.

This chain joins TRBV4-1 and TRBJ2-7; 7 positions match TRBD1. After removal of 0 bases from V and 2 bases from J, the junction contained 7 bases not matched to a gene. The CDR3 totals 16 residues. The V gene's germline CDR1 is MGHRA and CDR2 YSYEKL. DNA of the CDR3: TGCGCCAGCAGCCAAGAAGATAGGGACAGTGCCTACGAGCAGTACTTC. Protein product: CASSQEDRDSAYEQYF.

This clone was observed a single time. The genes are TRBV7-9 and TRBJ1-2; 7 positions match TRBD1. The J segment lost 8 bases and the V segment lost 4 bases, leaving 10 bases of the junction unmatched. The CDR3 loop spans 14 amino acids. Germline V gives CDR1 SEHNR, CDR2 FQNEAQ (reference sequence). CDR3 protein: CASSSGQTPRGYTF. The CDR3 DNA reads TGTGCCAGCAGCTCGGGACAGACCCCAAGAGGCTACACCTTC.

This chain uses TRBV30 with TRBJ2-1, with D possibly matching TRBD1 (5 bases). The CDR3 has 13 amino acids. Trimming left V 2 bases short and J 2 bases short, with 7 bases between. The germline CDR1 and CDR2 sequences are GTSNPN and SVGIG (reference sequence). CDR3 in amino acids: CAWSLGPYNEQFF. The CDR3 DNA follows: TGTGCCTGGAGTCTGGGGCCCTACAATGAGCAGTTCTTC.

This chain links TRBV4-1 with TRBJ1-5, with a tentative D call TRBD1 (6 bases). The germline gives CDR1 MGHRA, CDR2 YSYEKL. The CDR3 runs to 13 residues. The V end lost 2 bases, the J end lost 8 bases, and 10 bases lay between the germline ends. The CDR3 region is CASSQTRTEPQHF. The DNA for the CDR3 is TGCGCCAGCAGCCAAACGAGGACAGAGCCCCAGCATTTT.

This clone was observed a single time. The chain recombines TRBV5-1 with TRBJ2-1, with 10 bases fitting TRBD2. Germline lookup yields CDR1 SGHRS and CDR2 YFSETQ. The junction had 8 bases not matched to a gene; V was cut back by 2 bases and J by 9 bases. CDR3 length equals 15 residues. The CDR3 nucleotides read TGCGCCAGCAGCTTACTAGCGGGGCAGGTTAGTGAGCAGTTCTTC. This gives the protein CASSLLAGQVSEQFF.

The chain carries TRBV5-1 and TRBJ2-7; 12 bases line up with TRBD2. CDR1 is SGHRS, CDR2 YFSETQ, per germline. V dropped 0 bases and J dropped 6; count of bases not matched to a gene: 4. This CDR3 contains 15 residues. In DNA form, the CDR3 reads TGCGCCAGCAGCTTGGGAGGACTAGCGGGAAGCGAGCAGTACTTC. It yields the protein CASSLGGLAGSEQYF.

The J gene is TRBJ1-2, the V gene TRBV30; the match to TRBD1 covers 8 bases. The ends lost 0 bases at V and 4 bases at J; junction bases unmatched: 7. The CDR3 contains 15 residues. Germline CDR1 and CDR2: GTSNPN and SVGIG (reference sequence). In DNA form, the CDR3 reads TGTGCCTGGAGTGTTTGGGCAGGGGGCAGCTATGGCTACACCTTC. This encodes CAWSVWAGGSYGYTF.

The chain links TRBV6-5 to TRBJ2-7; D gene unclear. Germline-derived CDR1 and CDR2 are MNHEY and SVGAGI. The germline V and J ends were trimmed by 6 bases and 3 bases, with 15 bases remaining between them. The CDR3 covers 14 residues. CDR3 in DNA: TGTGCCAGCAGCTCAGTTCCTAGTGTCTACGAGCAGTACTTC. Amino acid sequence: CASSSVPSVYEQYF.

In DNA form, the CDR3 reads TGTGCCAGCAGACCCGGGACAGCTAATGAAAAACTGTTTTTT. Amino acid sequence: CASRPGTANEKLFF. The chain joins TRBV6-5 to TRBJ1-4, with 7 bases lining up with TRBD1. Losses at the gene ends were 6 bases for V and 3 bases for J; bases not matched to a gene: 4. This CDR3 is built from 14 residues. CDR1 and CDR2 (germline): MNHEY, SVGAGI.

The chain employs TRBV5-1 and TRBJ1-1; 8 bases fit TRBD1. Per germline, CDR1 SGHRS and CDR2 YFSETQ. The CDR3 is made up of 15 amino acids. J was trimmed by 1 base and V by 3 bases; bases with no gene match: 5. The CDR3 nucleotides are TGCGCCAGCAGCTCGCAGACAGGGGCGAACACTGAAGCTTTCTTT. Encoded protein: CASSSQTGANTEAFF.

The J gene is TRBJ2-7, the V gene TRBV6-1; the D is unclear. The germline V and J ends were trimmed by 3 bases and 6 bases, with 12 bases remaining between them. The germline CDR1 and CDR2 sequences are MNHNS and SASEGT. The CDR3 is made up of 13 amino acids. This CDR3 reads CASSDQPSGEQYF. CDR3 in DNA: TGTGCCAGCAGTGACCAACCATCGGGCGAGCAGTACTTC.